This T cell receptor beta chain is drawn from a study of technical replicates of blood from a few donors. TCRdb's copy holds only in-frame clones and misses some; the assay was immunoSEQ multiplex PCR. The profile shows approximately 73,000 clones, approximately 95% of them singletons. Germline values: CDR1 LNHDA, CDR2 SQIVND (reference sequence). V lost 7 bases and J 5 bases, leaving 14 bases between the germline ends. The CDR3 totals 14 residues. This TCR derives from a human donor in good health. Material for sequencing was T cells isolated from PBMCs. V usage is TRBV19 and J usage is TRBJ2-2, with D perhaps TRBD1 (6 bases). CDR3 sequence: CASNWGPKTGELFF. The CDR3, as DNA: TGTGCCAGTAATTGGGGGCCTAAAACCGGGGAGCTGTTTTTT.